This note documents a single TCR beta chain sequence. The target of this receptor is not known. No qualities accompany the bases; no much larger clone lies one base away. These data come from a study of T-cell reconstitution after alpha-beta-depleted transplantation in children (dated by TCRdb to 2016 to 2018). Describing the broader study: T-cell immune reconstitution after TCRalphabeta/CD19-depleted allogeneic hematopoietic cell transplantation in children was quantitatively tracked in the study by means of TCR repertoire profiling.

Based on the germline V gene, the CDR1 and CDR2 sequences are SNHLY and FYNNEI. The junction carries 11 bases between V and J, which are trimmed by 10 bases and 5 bases respectively. The CDR3 measures 12 amino acids from cysteine to phenylalanine. The only DNA kept is the CDR3, 36 bases in frame from the first base. To prepare the library, PCR was applied. Data came from an Illumina HiSeq 2500. TCR libraries were prepared with molecular barcoding, using unique molecular identifiers to normalize TCRbeta repertoire quantification. Clones were called with MiXCR by TCRdb after fastp trimmed the public reads at Q25, and only in-frame beta chains were retained. Every distinct CDR3 protein forms one entry, paired with its most common genes and DNA. For this sample the table gives 250,000 to 300,000 distinct CDR3 sequences, of which approximately 9.6% were detected only once. The ten largest clones add up to around 10% of the sample.

The rearranged segments are TRBV2 and TRBJ2-2; no D gene is confidently identified. Sequencing used PBMCs from the stem cell graft donor, obtained from the stem cell graft. The clonotype originates from a human donor who donated a stem cell graft to a child with SCID. CDR3 reads: CATPRRTGELFF. In nucleotides, the sequence is TGTGCCACCCCACGAAGGACCGGGGAGCTGTTTTTT.